Sequencing of this T cell receptor beta chain was carried out in a study of OX40 agonist ivuxolimab in advanced cancers. General study results and limits: What antigens the expanded peripheral T cells recognized was never established.

Assay: immunoSEQ multiplex PCR; the TCRdb copy retains only in-frame clones and omits some. The sample has about 87,000 clones; around four fifths are singletons. Germline V gives CDR1 LNHDA, CDR2 SQIVND (reference sequence). V lost 4 bases and J lost 7; bases outside the gene matches: 6. The CDR3 has 14 amino acids. As for this clone: Antigen specificity is unknown.

The chain has TRBV19 and TRBJ1-4, with 7 bases fitting TRBD1. This material consisted of CD4+ or CD8+ T cells sorted from blood, taken in a trial of the OX40 agonist ivuxolimab. The TCR comes from an adult with an advanced solid tumor such as melanoma, head and neck, liver or kidney cancer. Here the CDR3 DNA reads TGTGCCAGTAGTACGTACAGGGGCGGTGAAAAACTGTTTTTT. Protein: CASSTYRGGEKLFF.